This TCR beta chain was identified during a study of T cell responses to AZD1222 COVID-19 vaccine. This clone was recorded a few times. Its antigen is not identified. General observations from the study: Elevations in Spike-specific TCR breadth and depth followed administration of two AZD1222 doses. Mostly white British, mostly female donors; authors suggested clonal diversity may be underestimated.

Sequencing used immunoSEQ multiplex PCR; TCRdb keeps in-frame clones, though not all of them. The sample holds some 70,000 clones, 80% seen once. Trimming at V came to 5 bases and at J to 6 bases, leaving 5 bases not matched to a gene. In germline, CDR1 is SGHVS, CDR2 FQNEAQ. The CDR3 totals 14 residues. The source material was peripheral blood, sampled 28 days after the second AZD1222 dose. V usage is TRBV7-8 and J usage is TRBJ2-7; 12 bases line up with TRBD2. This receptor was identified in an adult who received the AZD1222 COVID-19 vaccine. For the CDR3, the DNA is TGTGCCAGCAGCCCGCGGACTAGCGGGGCCGAGCAGTACTTC. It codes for CASSPRTSGAEQYF.